The following is a T cell receptor beta chain sequence with its context. The antigen remains undetermined. With 60 Vbeta and 13 Jbeta primers, the PCR was carried out. Method: immunoSEQ multiplex PCR; TCRdb's copy keeps in-frame clones and lacks some. The data show tens of thousands of clones, roughly 79% seen once. Losses at the gene ends were 7 bases for V and 12 bases for J; bases not matched to a gene: 13. CDR1 and CDR2 from the germline V gene are SQVTM and ANQGSEA. This CDR3 is built from 12 residues. The record originates from a study of cytomegalovirus exposure and HLA in healthy donors. Study-wide points: Clonal expansion was found to be greater in HLA-associated TCR beta chains than in equally common others in a later analysis.

The TCR sequence derives from a man over 45 in good health and CMV-seronegative. The gene calls are TRBV29-1 and TRBJ1-1; 8 nucleotides agree with TRBD1. Sample: PBMCs. Here the CDR3 reads CSAVPSDRVPFF. CDR3 DNA: TGCAGCGCCGTACCATCGGACAGGGTCCCTTTCTTT.